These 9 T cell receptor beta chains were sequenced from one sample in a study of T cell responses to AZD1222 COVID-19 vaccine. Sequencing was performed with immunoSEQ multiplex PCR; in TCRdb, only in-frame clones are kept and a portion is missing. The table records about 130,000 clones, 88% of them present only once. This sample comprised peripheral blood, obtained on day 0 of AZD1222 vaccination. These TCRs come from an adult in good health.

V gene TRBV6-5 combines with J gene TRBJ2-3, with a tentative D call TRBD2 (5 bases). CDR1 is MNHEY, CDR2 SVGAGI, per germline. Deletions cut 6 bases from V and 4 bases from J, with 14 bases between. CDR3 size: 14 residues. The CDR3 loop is CASRPWGVADTQYF. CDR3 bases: TGTGCCAGCAGGCCTTGGGGAGTCGCAGATACGCAGTATTTT.

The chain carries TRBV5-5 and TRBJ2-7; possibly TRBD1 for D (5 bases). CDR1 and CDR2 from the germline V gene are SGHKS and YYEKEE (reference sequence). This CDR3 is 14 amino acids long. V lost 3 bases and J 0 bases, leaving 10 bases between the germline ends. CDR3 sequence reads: CASSWVRGSYEQYF. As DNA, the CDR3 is TGTGCCAGCAGCTGGGTTAGGGGCTCCTACGAGCAGTACTTC.

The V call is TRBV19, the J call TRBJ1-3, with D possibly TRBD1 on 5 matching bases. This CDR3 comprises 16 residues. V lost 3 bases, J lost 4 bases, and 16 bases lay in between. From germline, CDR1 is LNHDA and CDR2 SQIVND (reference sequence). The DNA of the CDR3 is TGTGCCAGTAGTATTCCGGGCAGGGCGGAGGGAAACACCATATATTTT. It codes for CASSIPGRAEGNTIYF.

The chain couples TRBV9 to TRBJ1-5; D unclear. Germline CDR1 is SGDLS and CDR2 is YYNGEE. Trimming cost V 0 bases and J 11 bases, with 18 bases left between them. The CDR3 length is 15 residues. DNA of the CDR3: TGTGCCAGCAGCGTAGGACCTTCCTCTGAATATGCCCAGCATTTT. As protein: CASSVGPSSEYAQHF. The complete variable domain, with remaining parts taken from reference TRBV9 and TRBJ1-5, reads DSGVTQTPKHLITATGQRVTLRCSPRSGDLSVYWYQQSLDQGLQFLIQYYNGEERAKGNILERFSAQQFPDLHSELNLSSLELGDSALYFCASSVGPSSEYAQHFGDGTRLSIL.

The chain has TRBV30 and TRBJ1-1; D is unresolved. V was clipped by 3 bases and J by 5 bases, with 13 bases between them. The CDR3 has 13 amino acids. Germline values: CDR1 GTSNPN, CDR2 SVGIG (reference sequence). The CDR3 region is CAWRGEGRTEAFF. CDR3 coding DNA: TGTGCCTGGAGGGGAGAAGGGCGGACTGAAGCTTTCTTT.

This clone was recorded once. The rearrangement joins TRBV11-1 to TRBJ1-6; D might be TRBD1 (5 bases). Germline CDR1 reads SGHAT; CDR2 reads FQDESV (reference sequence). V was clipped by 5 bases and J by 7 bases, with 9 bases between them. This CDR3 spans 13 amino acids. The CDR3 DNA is TGTGCCAGCAGCACTCGACAGAATTCACCCCTCCACTTT. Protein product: CASSTRQNSPLHF.

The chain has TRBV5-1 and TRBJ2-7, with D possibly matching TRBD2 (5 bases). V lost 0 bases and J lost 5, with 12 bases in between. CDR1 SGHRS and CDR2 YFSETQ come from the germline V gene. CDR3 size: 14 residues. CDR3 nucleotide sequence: TGCGCCAGCAGCTTGGGGCAGGACGGGGACGAGCAGTACTTC. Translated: CASSLGQDGDEQYF.

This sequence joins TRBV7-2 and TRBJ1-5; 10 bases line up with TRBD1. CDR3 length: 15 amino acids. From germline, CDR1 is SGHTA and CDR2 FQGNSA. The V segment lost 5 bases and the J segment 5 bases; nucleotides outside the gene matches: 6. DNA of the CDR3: TGTGCCAGCAGCCATATCGGGACAGGGGATCAGCCCCAGCATTTT. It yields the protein CASSHIGTGDQPQHF.

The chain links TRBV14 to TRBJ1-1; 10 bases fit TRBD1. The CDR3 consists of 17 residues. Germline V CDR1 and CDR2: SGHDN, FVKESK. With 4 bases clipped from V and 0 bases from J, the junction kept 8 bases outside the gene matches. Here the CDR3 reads CASSRHDRGQVNTEAFF. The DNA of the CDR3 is TGTGCCAGCAGCCGACACGACAGGGGGCAAGTGAACACTGAAGCTTTCTTT.